This T cell receptor (beta chain) was retrieved from a study of T cells in Graves' hyperthyroidism and ophthalmopathy. About the research overall: The blood sample was taken at first diagnosis, before treatment began.

From RNA transcripts, TCR beta CDR3 regions were amplified. HTBI primers drove first-round RT-PCR of the TCR CDR3. TCRdb independently ran MiXCR on the multiplex PCR reads; one entry per CDR3 protein. The table lists about 300,000 distinct CDR3 sequences, 15% to 20% of them singletons. The CDR3 has 15 residues. Germline V gene lookup returns CDR1 DFQATT and CDR2 SNEGSKA (reference sequence). The germline V and J ends were trimmed by 2 bases and 2 bases, with 14 bases remaining between them. For ophthalmopathy patients, the Clinical Activity Score was at least 3 and the NOSPECS grade at least 4; duration was under 3 months. Cells are PBMCs isolated from more than 8.5 ml of fresh blood.

The sequenced sample consisted of blood. The clonotype comes from a man in his forties or fifties with Graves' ophthalmopathy. The chain combines TRBV20-1 with TRBJ2-3; no clear D. The CDR3 here is CSARTGLLNTDTQYF. CDR3 in DNA: TGCAGTGCTAGAACCGGCCTCCTAAACACAGATACGCAGTATTTT.